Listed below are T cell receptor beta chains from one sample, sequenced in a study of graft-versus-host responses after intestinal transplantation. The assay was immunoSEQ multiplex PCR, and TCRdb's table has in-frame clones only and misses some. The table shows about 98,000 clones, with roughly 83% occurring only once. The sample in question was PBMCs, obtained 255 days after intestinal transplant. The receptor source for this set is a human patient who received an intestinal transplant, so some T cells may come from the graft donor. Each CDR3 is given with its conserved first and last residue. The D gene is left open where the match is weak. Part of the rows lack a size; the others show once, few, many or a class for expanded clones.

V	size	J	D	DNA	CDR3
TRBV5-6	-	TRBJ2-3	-	TGTGCCAGCAGCCCTTACAGTGGTGGGGATACGCAGTATTTT	CASSPYSGGDTQYF
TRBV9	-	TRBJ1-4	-	TGTGCCAGCAGCGTAGCTGCGGGGATAAATGAAAAACTGTTTTTT	CASSVAAGINEKLFF
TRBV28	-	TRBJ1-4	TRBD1	TGTGCCAGCAGTTCACCGGGACAGGTCGGCGTTGAAAAACTGTTTTTT	CASSSPGQVGVEKLFF
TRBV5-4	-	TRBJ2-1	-	TGTGCCAGCAGCTTGAGAAGGGGGAATACCAATGAGCAGTTCTTC	CASSLRRGNTNEQFF
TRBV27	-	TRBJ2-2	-	TGTGCCAGCAGTCTAAACACCGGGGAGCTGTTTTTT	CASSLNTGELFF
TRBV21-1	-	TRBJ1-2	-	TGTGCCAGCAGCACGATCACAGGGCCTTACCCCCATGGCTACACCTTC	CASSTITGPYPHGYTF
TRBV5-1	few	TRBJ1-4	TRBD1	TGCGCCAGCAGCCCAGGGGGAACTAATGAAAAACTGTTTTTT	CASSPGGTNEKLFF
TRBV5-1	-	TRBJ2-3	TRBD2	TGCGCCAGCCGAGAACGACTAGCGGGGATCACAGATACGCAGTATTTT	CASRERLAGITDTQYF
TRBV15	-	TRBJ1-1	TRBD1	TGTGCCACCAGCAGGAGGAGGGACAGTAGGACTGAAGCTTTCTTT	CATSRRRDSRTEAFF
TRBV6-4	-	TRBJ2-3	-	TGTGCCAGCAGTGACTCAGGCAGCACAGATACGCAGTATTTT	CASSDSGSTDTQYF
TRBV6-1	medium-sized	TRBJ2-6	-	TGTGCCAGCAGTACTAGTGCCGGGGCCAACGTCCTGACTTTC	CASSTSAGANVLTF
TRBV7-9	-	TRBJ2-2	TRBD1	TGTGCCAGCAGCTTACGGACAGGTTACACCGGGGAGCTGTTTTTT	CASSLRTGYTGELFF
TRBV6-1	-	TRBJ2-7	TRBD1	TGTGCCAGCAGGCCGACAGGGGTAATCACCTACGAGCAGTACTTC	CASRPTGVITYEQYF
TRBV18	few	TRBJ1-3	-	TGTGCCAGCTCACCACCCGGGGGTCACTCTGGAAACACCATATATTTT	CASSPPGGHSGNTIYF
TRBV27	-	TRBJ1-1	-	TGTGCCAGCAGTTTCCAAAGTGGGGGGAGCACTGAAGCTTTCTTT	CASSFQSGGSTEAFF
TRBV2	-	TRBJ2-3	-	TGTGCCAGCAGTGGGGAGACAGCCACAGATACGCAGTATTTT	CASSGETATDTQYF
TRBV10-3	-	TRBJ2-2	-	TGTGCCATCAGTGTAGCCGTTCCCGGGGAGCTGTTTTTT	CAISVAVPGELFF
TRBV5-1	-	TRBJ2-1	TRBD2	TGCGCCAGCAGCTTGGTAGGGAGCGGGAGGGCCGAGGGCTACAATGAGCAGTTCTTC	CASSLVGSGRAEGYNEQFF
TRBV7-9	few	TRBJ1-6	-	TGTGCCAGCAGCTTCGGGGGTGAGCCCCTCCACTTT	CASSFGGEPLHF
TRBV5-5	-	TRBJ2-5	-	TGTGCCAGCAGCTTGGCTAAATCCGGCCCAGAGACCCAGTACTTC	CASSLAKSGPETQYF
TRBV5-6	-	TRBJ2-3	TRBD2	TGTGCCAGCAGCTTCAAGCGGGGGGGCCTTGCAGATACGCAGTATTTT	CASSFKRGGLADTQYF
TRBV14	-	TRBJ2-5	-	TGTGCCAGCAGCCAAGATCTGCACGTAGCCCAGTACTTC	CASSQDLHVAQYF
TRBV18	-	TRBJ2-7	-	TGTGCCAGCTCACCATCGTGGGAAGGGTCCTACGAGCAGTACTTC	CASSPSWEGSYEQYF